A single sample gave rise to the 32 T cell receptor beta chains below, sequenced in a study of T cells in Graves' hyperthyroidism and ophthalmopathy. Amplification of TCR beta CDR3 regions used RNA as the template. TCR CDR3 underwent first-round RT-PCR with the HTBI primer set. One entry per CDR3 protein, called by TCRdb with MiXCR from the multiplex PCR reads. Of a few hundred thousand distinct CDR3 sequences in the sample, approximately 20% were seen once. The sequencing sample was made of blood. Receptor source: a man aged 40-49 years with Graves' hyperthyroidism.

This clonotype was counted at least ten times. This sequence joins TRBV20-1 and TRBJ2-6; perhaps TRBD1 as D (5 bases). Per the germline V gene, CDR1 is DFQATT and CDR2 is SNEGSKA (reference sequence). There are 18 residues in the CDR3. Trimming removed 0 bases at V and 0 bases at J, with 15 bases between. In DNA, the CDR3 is TGCAGTGCTAGAGATAGTGCAGGGTTGAGCTCTGGGGCCAACGTCCTGACTTTC. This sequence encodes CSARDSAGLSSGANVLTF.

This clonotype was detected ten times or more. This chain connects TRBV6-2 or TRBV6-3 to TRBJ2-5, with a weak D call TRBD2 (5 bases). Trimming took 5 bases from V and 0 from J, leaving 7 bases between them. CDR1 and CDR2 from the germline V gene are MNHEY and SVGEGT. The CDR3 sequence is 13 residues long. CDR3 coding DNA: TGTGCCAGCAGTACCGGGAACCAAGAGACCCAGTACTTC. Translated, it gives CASSTGNQETQYF.

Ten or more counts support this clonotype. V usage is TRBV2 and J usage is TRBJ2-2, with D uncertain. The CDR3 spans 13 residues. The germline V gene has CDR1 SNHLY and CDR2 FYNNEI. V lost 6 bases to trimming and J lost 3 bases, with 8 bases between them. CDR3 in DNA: TGTGCCAGCAGGGGGTTGGACACCGGGGAGCTGTTTTTT. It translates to CASRGLDTGELFF.

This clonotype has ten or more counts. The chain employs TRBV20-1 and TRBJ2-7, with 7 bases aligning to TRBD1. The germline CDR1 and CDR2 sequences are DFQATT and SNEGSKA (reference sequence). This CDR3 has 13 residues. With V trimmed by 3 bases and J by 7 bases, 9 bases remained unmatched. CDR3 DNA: TGCAGTGCTAGCAAGGGGGCGGACCGAGAGCAGTACTTC. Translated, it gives CSASKGADREQYF.

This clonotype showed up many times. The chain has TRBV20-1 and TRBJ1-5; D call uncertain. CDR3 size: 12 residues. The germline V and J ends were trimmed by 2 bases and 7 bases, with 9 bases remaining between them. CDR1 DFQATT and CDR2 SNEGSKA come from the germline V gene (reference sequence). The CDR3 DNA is TGCAGTGCTAGAAAGGAGGGCCAGCCCCAGCATTTT. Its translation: CSARKEGQPQHF.

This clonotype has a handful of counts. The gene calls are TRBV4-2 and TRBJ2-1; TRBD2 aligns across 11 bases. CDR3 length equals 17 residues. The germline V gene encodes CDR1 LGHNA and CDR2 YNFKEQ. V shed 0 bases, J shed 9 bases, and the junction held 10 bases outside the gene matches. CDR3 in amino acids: CASSQDRGSGGVSEQFF. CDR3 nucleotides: TGTGCCAGCAGCCAAGATCGGGGTAGCGGGGGGGTCAGTGAGCAGTTCTTC.

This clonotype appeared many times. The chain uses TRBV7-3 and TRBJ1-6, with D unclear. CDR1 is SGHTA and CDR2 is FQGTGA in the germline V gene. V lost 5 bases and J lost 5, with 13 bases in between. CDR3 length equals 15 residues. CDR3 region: CASSPDPGNNSPLHF. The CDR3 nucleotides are TGTGCCAGCAGCCCCGATCCCGGGAATAATTCACCCCTCCACTTT.

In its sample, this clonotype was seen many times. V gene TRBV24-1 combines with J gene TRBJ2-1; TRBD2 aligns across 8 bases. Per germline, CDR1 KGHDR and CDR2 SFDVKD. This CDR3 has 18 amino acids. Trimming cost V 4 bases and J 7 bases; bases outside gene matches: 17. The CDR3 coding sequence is TGTGCCACCAGTGACCCTGGACTAGCTATCTCCCCCAGTAATGAGCAGTTCTTC. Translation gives CATSDPGLAISPSNEQFF.

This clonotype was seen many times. The CDR3 bases are TGTGCCAGCAGCACGCGGGCAGACTATGGCTACACCTTC. It codes for CASSTRADYGYTF. The chain carries TRBV6-2 or TRBV6-3 and TRBJ1-2, with no clear D. The germline CDR1 and CDR2 sequences are MNHEY and SVGEGT. Between the trimmed V and J ends, which lost 6 bases and 3 bases, there was a span of 11 bases. The CDR3 totals 13 residues.

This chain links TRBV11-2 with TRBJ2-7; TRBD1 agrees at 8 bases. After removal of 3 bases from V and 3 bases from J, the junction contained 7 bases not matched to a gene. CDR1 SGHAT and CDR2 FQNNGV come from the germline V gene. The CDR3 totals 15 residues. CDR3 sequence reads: CASSFPSQGVYEQYF. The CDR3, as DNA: TGTGCCAGCAGCTTTCCATCACAGGGGGTCTACGAGCAGTACTTC.

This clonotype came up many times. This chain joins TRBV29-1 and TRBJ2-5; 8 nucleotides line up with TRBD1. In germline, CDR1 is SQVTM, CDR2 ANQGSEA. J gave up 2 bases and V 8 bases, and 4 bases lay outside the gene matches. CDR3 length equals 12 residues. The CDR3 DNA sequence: TGCAGCCTCCGGGACAGGCAAGAGACCCAGTACTTC. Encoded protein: CSLRDRQETQYF.

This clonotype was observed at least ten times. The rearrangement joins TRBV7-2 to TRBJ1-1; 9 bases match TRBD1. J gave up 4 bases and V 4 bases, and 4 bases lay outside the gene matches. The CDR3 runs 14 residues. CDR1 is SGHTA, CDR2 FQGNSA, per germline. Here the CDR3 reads CASSSDRGRTEAFF. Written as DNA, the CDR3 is TGTGCCAGCAGCTCGGACAGGGGACGCACTGAAGCTTTCTTT.

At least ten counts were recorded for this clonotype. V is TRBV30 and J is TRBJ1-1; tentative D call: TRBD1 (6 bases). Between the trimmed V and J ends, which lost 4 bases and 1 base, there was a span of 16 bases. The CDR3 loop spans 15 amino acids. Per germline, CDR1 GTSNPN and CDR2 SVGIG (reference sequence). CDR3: CAWKHLQTGNTEAFF. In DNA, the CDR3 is TGTGCCTGGAAACACCTCCAGACAGGGAACACTGAAGCTTTCTTT. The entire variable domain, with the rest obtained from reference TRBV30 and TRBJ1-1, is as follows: SQTIHQWPATLVQPVGSPLSLECTVEGTSNPNLYWYRQAAGRGLQLLFYSVGIGQISSEVPQNLSASRPQDRQFILSSKKLLLSDSGFYLCAWKHLQTGNTEAFFGQGTRLTVV.

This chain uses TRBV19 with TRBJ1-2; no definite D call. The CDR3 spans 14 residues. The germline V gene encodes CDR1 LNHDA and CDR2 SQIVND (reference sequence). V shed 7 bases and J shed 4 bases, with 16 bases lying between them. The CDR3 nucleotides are TGTGCCAGTAATGGGGAGCAGCCCAGCTATGGCTACACCTTC. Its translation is CASNGEQPSYGYTF.

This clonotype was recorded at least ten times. The CDR3 region is CASSKRQGARETQYF. In nucleotides, the CDR3 is TGTGCCAGCAGCAAGAGACAGGGGGCTAGGGAGACCCAGTACTTC. This chain connects TRBV7-9 to TRBJ2-5, with TRBD1 matching 10 bases. V trimming: 5 bases; J trimming: 5 bases; junction bases outside the gene matches: 8. This CDR3 is 15 amino acids long. Germline V gives CDR1 SEHNR, CDR2 FQNEAQ (reference sequence). Variable domain in full (rest from reference TRBV7-9 and TRBJ2-5): DTGVSQNPRHKITKRGQNVTFRCDPISEHNRLYWYRQTLGQGPEFLTYFQNEAQLEKSRLLSDRFSAERPKGSFSTLEIQRTEQGDSAMYLCASSKRQGARETQYFGPGTRLLVL.

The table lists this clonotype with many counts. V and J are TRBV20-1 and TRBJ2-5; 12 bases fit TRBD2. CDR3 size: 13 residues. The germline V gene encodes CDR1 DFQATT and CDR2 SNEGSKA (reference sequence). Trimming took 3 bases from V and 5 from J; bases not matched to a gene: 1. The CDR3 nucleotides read TGCAGTGCTAGCCTAGCGGGGGGGGAGACCCAGTACTTC. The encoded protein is CSASLAGGETQYF.

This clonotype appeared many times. Here the CDR3 reads CASSVDPGEETQYF. The DNA for the CDR3 is TGTGCCAGCAGCGTAGACCCGGGGGAAGAGACCCAGTACTTC. The genes are TRBV9 and TRBJ2-5; a weak D match, TRBD2 (6 bases). V was cut by 0 bases and J by 3 bases, with 9 bases left in between. This CDR3 spans 14 amino acids. Germline CDR1 reads SGDLS; CDR2 reads YYNGEE.

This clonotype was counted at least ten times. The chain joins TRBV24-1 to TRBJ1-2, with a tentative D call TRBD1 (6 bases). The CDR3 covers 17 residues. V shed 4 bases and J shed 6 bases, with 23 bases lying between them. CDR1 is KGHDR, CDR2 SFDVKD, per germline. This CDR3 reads CATSDWAGDPHTDGYTF. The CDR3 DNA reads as TGTGCCACCAGTGACTGGGCAGGGGACCCACACACCGATGGCTACACCTTC.

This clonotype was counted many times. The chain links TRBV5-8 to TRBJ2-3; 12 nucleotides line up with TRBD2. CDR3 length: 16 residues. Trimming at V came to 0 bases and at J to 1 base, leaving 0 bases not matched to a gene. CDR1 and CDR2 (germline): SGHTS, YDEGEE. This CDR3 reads CASSLGTSGGTDTQYF. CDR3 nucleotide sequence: TGTGCCAGCAGCTTGGGGACTAGCGGGGGCACAGATACGCAGTATTTT.

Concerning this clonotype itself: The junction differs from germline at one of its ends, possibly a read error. This CDR3 reads CASSVGIPNTAAFF. The CDR3, as DNA: TGTGCCAGCAGCGTAGGAATACCAAACACTGCAGCTTTCTTT. This chain links TRBV9 with TRBJ1-1; D ambiguous. CDR1 SGDLS and CDR2 YYNGEE come from the germline V gene. The CDR3 extends over 14 amino acids.

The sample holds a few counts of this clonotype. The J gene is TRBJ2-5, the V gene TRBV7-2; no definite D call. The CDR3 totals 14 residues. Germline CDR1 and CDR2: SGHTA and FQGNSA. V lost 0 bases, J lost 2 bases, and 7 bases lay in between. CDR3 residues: CASSLASRQETQYF. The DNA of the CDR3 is TGTGCCAGCAGCTTAGCGTCACGGCAAGAGACCCAGTACTTC.

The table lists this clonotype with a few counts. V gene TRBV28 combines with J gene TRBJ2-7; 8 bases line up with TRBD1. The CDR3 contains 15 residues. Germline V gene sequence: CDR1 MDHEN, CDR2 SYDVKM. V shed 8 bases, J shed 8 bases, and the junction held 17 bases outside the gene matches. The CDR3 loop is CASGRMGQDPLQQYF. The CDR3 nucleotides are TGTGCCAGCGGTAGGATGGGACAGGACCCCCTCCAGCAGTACTTC.

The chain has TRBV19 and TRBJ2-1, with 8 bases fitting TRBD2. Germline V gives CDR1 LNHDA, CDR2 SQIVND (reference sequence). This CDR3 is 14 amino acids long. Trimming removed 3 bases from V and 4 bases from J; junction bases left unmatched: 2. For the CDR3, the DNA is TGTGCCAGTAGTATTACTAGCGGTTACAATGAGCAGTTCTTC. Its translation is CASSITSGYNEQFF.

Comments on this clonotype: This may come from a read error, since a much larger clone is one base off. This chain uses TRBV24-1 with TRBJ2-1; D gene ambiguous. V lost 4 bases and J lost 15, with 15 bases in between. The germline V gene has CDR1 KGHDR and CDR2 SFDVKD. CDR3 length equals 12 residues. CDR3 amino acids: CATSESQEARFF. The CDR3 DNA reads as TGTGCCACCAGTGAATCCCAAGAGGCAAGGTTCTTC.

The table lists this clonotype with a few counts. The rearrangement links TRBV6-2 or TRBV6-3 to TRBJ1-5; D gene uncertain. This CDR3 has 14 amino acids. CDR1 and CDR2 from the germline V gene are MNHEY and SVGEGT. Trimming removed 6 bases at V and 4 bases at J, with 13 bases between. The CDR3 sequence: CASSPNRGNQPQHF. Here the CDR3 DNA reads TGTGCCAGCAGCCCCAACCGCGGTAATCAGCCCCAGCATTTT.

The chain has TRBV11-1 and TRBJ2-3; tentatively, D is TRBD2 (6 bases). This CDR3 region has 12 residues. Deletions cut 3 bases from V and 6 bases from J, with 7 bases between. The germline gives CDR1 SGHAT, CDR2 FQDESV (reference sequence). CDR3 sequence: CASSLEGDTQYF. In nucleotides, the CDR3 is TGTGCCAGCAGCTTGGAGGGGGATACGCAGTATTTT.

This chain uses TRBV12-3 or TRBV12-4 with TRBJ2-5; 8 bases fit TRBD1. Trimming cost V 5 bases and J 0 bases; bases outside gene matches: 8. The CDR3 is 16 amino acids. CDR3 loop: CASSGGQASNQETQYF. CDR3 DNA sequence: TGTGCCAGCAGTGGGGGACAGGCCTCTAACCAAGAGACCCAGTACTTC.

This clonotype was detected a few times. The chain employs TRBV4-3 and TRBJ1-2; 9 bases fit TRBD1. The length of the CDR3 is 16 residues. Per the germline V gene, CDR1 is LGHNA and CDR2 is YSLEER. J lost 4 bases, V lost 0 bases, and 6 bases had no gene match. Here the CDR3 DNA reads TGCGCCAGCAGCCAAGACACAGGGGGCTGGGGCTATGGCTACACCTTC. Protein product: CASSQDTGGWGYGYTF.

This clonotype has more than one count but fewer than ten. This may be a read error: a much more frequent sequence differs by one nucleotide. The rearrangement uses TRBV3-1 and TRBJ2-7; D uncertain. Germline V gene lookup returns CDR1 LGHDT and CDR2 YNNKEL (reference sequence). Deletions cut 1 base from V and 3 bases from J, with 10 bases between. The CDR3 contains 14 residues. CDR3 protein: CASSQGGRLYEQYF. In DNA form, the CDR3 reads TGTGCCAGCAGCCAAGGCGGCCGGCTCTACGAGCAGTACTTC.

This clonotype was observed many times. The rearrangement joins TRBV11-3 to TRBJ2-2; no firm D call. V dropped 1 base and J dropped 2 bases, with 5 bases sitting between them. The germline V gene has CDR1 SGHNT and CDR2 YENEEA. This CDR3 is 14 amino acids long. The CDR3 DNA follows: TGTGCCAGCAGCTTAGTCTACAACACCGGGGAGCTGTTTTTT. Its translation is CASSLVYNTGELFF.

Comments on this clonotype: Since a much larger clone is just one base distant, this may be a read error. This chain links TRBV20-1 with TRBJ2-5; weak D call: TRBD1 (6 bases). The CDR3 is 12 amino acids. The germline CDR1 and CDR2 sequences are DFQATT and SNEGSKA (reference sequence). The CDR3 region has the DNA TGCAGTGCTGCACAGGGCCAAGAGCCCCAGTACTTC. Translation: CSAAQGQEPQYF.

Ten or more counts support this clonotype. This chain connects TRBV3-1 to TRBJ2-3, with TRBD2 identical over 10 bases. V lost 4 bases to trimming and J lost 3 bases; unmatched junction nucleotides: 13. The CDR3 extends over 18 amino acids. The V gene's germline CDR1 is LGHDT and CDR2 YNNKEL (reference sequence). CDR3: CASSPTRGSSGGTDTQYF. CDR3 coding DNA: TGTGCCAGCAGCCCCACACGGGGTTCTAGCGGGGGTACAGATACGCAGTATTTT.